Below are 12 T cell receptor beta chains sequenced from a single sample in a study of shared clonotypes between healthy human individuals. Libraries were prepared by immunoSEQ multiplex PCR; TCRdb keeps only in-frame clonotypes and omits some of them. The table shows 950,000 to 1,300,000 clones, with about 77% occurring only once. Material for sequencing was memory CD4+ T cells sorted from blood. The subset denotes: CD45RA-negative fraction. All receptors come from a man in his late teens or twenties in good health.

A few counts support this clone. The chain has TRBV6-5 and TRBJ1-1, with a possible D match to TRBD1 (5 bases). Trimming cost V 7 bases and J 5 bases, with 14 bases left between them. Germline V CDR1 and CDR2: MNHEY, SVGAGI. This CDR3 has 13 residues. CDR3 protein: CASKSGQGTEAFF. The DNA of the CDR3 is TGTGCCAGCAAGTCGGGGCAGGGAACTGAAGCTTTCTTT.

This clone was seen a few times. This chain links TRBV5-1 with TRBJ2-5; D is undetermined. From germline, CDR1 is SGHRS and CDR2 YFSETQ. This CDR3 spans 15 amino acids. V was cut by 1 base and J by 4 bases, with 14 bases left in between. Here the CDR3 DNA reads TGCGCCAGCAGCTTGTCGGCAGGTGGTGTAGAGACCCAGTACTTC. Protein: CASSLSAGGVETQYF.

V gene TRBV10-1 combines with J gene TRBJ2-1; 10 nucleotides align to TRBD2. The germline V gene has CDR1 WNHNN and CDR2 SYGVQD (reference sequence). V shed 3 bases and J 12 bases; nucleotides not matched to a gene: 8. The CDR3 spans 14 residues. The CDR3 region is CASSDQSSGSVQFF. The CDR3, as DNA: TGCGCCAGCAGTGACCAGTCTAGCGGGAGCGTGCAGTTCTTC.

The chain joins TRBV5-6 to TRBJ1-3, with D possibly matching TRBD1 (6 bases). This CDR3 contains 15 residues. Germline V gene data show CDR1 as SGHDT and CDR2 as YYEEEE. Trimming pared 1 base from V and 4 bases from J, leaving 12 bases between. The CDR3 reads CASSLRQGLGNTIYF. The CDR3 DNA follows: TGTGCCAGCAGCTTGCGTCAGGGGCTGGGAAACACCATATATTTT.

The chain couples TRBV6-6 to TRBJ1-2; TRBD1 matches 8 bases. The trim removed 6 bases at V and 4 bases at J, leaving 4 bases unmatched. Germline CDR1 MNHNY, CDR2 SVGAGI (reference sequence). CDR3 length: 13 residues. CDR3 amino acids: CASSLTGGYGYTF. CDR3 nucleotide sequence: TGTGCCAGCAGCCTAACAGGGGGCTATGGCTACACCTTC.

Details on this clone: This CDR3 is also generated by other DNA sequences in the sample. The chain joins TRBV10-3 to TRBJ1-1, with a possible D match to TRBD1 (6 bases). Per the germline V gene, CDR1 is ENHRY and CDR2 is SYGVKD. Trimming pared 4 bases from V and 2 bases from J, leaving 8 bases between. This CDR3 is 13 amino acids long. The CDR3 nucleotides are TGTGCCATCAGTGGACAGGCCAACACTGAAGCTTTCTTT. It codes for CAISGQANTEAFF.

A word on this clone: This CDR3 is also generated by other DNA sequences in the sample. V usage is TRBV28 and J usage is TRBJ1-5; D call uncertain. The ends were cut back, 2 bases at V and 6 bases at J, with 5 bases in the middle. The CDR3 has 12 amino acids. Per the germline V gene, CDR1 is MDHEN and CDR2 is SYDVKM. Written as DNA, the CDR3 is TGTGCCAGCAGTTTAAAGGGTCAGCCCCAGCATTTT. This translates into CASSLKGQPQHF.

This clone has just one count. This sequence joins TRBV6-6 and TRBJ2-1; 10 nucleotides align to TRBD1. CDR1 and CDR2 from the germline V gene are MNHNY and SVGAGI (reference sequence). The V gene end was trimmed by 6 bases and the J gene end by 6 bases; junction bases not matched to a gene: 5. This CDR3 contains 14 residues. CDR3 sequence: CASSAGQGINEQFF. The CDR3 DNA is TGTGCCAGCAGCGCGGGACAGGGGATCAATGAGCAGTTCTTC.

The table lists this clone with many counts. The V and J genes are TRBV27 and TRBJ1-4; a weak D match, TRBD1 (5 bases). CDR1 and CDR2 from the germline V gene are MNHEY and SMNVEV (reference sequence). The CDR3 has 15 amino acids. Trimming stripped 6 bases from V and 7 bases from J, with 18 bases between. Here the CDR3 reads CASRRQTKNGEKLFF. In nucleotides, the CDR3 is TGTGCCAGCAGGCGACAGACCAAAAACGGTGAAAAACTGTTTTTT.

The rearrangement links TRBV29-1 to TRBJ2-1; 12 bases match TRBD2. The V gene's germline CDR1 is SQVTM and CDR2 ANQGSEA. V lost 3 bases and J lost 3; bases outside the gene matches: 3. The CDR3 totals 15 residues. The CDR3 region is CSVDLAGGYYNEQFF. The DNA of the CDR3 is TGCAGCGTTGACCTAGCGGGAGGGTACTACAATGAGCAGTTCTTC.

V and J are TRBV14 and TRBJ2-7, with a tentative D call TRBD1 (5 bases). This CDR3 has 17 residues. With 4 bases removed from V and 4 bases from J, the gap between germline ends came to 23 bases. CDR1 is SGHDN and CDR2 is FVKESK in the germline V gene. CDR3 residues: CASSLGQRTIHGYEQYF. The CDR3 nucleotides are TGTGCCAGCAGCCTTGGACAACGCACAATTCATGGGTACGAGCAGTACTTC.

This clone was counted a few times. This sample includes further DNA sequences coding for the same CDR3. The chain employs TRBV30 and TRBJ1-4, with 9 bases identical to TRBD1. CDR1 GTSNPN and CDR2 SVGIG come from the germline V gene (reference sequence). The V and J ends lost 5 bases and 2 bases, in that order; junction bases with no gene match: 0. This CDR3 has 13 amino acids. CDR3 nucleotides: TGTGCCTGGGGACAGGGGACTAATGAAAAACTGTTTTTT. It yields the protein CAWGQGTNEKLFF.